A single sample is the source of the 18 T cell receptor beta chains below, sequenced in a study of T cells in women clearing cervical HPV infection. TCRdb's copy holds only in-frame clones and misses some; the assay was immunoSEQ multiplex PCR. Recorded for this sample: more than 15,000 clones. Input material: blood buffy coat. Receptors originate from a woman between 18 and 69 years old with a cervical HPV16 infection that either progressed to CIN3+ or cleared (not recorded which).

For this clone: The read halts 3 residues ahead of the CDR3 end, with the missing end drawn from the germline J gene. This rearrangement joins TRBV18 to TRBJ1-1; TRBD1 aligns across 7 bases. Germline V lookup: CDR1 KGHSH, CDR2 LQKENI. The CDR3 is 16 residues long. The junction had 5 bases not matched to a gene; V was cut back by 0 bases and J by 1 base. The DNA read from the CDR3 is TGTGCCAGCTCACCACCGGGACAGACAAAGAACACTGAA. It is translated as CASSPPGQTKNTE. The entire CDR3 sequence reads CASSPPGQTKNTEAFF.

Regarding this clone: The missing CDR3 end, 3 residues past where the read stops, is filled in from the germline J gene. The chain combines TRBV5-1 with TRBJ2-4, with TRBD1 matching over 9 bases. The V and J ends lost 3 bases and 7 bases, in that order; junction bases with no gene match: 8. Per the germline V gene, CDR1 is SGHRS and CDR2 is YFSETQ. The CDR3 runs to 15 residues. The CDR3 bases that were read are TGCGCCAGCAGCTCCCGGGGACAGGGCTGGAACATT. Protein sequence: CASSSRGQGWNI. The entire CDR3 sequence reads CASSSRGQGWNIQYF.

Comment on this clone: The read ends 3 residues early relative to the CDR3; the germline J gene fills the gap. This chain uses TRBV7-9 with TRBJ1-2, with 8 bases identical to TRBD1. The CDR3 is 14 residues long. In germline, CDR1 is SEHNR, CDR2 FQNEAQ (reference sequence). CDR3 DNA (partial): TGTGCCAGCAGCCCAGGGGGCTCGCGCAATGAC. It translates to CASSPGGSRND. The complete CDR3 sequence is CASSPGGSRNDYTF.

Remarks on this clone: Coverage ceases 3 residues before the CDR3 finishes, and the germline J gene fills in the end. The chain combines TRBV5-1 with TRBJ2-5; TRBD2 agrees at 11 bases. CDR1 and CDR2 (germline): SGHRS, YFSETQ. This CDR3 comprises 15 residues. Trimming cost V 0 bases and J 4 bases; bases outside gene matches: 2. CDR3 sequence: CASSLAGLAGETQYF. Incomplete CDR3 DNA: TGCGCCAGCAGCTTGGCCGGACTAGCGGGAGAGACC.

Comment on this clone: The CDR3 end lies 3 residues beyond the end of the read and is filled in from the germline J gene. The J gene is TRBJ1-5, the V gene TRBV30; D not certain. In germline, CDR1 is GTSNPN, CDR2 SVGIG (reference sequence). This CDR3 comprises 13 residues. Deletions cut 0 bases from V and 4 bases from J, with 7 bases between. The CDR3 loop reads CAWSVYSNQPQHF. The part of the CDR3 DNA that was read is TGTGCCTGGAGTGTTTACAGTAATCAGCCC.

Details on this clone: Coverage ceases 3 residues before the CDR3 finishes, and the germline J gene fills in the end. This chain uses TRBV18 with TRBJ1-6; 7 positions match TRBD1. Germline CDR1 reads KGHSH; CDR2 reads LQKENI. The length of the CDR3 is 18 residues. V gave up 6 bases and J gave up 0 bases; unmatched junction bases: 11. The covered CDR3 bases are TGTGCCAGCTCGGCTTTCGGGACAGCCAGCTCCTATAATTCACCC. Translation gives CASSAFGTASSYNSP. The CDR3, in full, reads CASSAFGTASSYNSPLHF. Full variable domain (rest looked up from reference TRBV18 and TRBJ1-6): NAGVMQNPRHLVRRRGQEARLRCSPMKGHSHVYWYRQLPEEGLKFMVYLQKENIIDESGMPKERFSAEFPKEGPSILRIQQVVRGDSAAYFCASSAFGTASSYNSPLHFGNGTRLTVT.

A remark on this clone: The CDR3 end lies 3 residues beyond the end of the read and is filled in from the germline J gene. This chain links TRBV2 with TRBJ1-5; D gene unclear. The CDR3 is made up of 16 amino acids. The V gene's germline CDR1 is SNHLY and CDR2 FYNNEI. The ends were cut back, 5 bases at V and 2 bases at J, with 16 bases in the middle. The CDR3 sequence: CASSMGSGFGNQPQHF. Partial CDR3 DNA: TGTGCCAGCAGTATGGGTTCCGGGTTTGGCAATCAGCCC.

Details on this clone: A junction boundary mismatches the germline segment, possibly from a read error. The read terminates 3 residues before the CDR3 end, so the remaining end is supplied by the germline J gene. The V and J genes are TRBV4-2 and TRBJ2-7; possibly TRBD2 for D (7 bases). CDR1 and CDR2 from the germline V gene are LGHNA and YNFKEQ. The CDR3 runs to 15 residues. The part of the CDR3 DNA that was read is TGCGCCAGCAGCCAGGGGCTAGCGGAGTGGGACGAG. This gives the protein CASSQGLAEWDE. The whole CDR3 protein is CASSQGLAEWDEQYF.

A note on this clone: With the read ending 3 residues before the CDR3 end, the germline J gene is used to fill in that end. The chain uses TRBV20-1 and TRBJ2-1; 9 nucleotides match TRBD2. Germline assignment: CDR1 DFQATT and CDR2 SNEGSKA (reference sequence). The junction had 7 bases not matched to a gene; V was cut back by 3 bases and J by 7 bases. The CDR3 covers 14 residues. CDR3 DNA, as far as it was read: TGCAGTGCTAGTGACTTAGCGGGAGATAATGAG. Protein: CSASDLAGDNE. The complete CDR3 reads CSASDLAGDNEQFF.

About this clone: The read gets to within 3 residues of the CDR3 end, and the germline J gene fills in the rest. This chain links TRBV30 with TRBJ2-3, with D unclear. The ends were cut back, 3 bases at V and 4 bases at J, with 5 bases in the middle. This CDR3 is 11 amino acids long. Per the germline V gene, CDR1 is GTSNPN and CDR2 is SVGIG (reference sequence). The covered CDR3 bases are TGTGCCTGGAGGGCGGCAGATACG. Translation: CAWRAADT. In full, the CDR3 is CAWRAADTQYF.

A remark on this clone: With the read ending 3 residues before the CDR3 end, the germline J gene is used to fill in that end. The chain is built from TRBV5-1 and TRBJ2-1; 8 bases are shared with TRBD1. The germline CDR1 and CDR2 sequences are SGHRS and YFSETQ. This CDR3 spans 16 amino acids. The V segment lost 1 base and the J segment 7 bases; nucleotides outside the gene matches: 10. The CDR3: CASSLLGQGARNEQFF. Incomplete CDR3 DNA: TGCGCCAGCAGCTTGTTGGGGCAGGGGGCGCGGAATGAG.

As regards this clone: Read coverage stops 3 residues before the CDR3 terminus; the germline J gene supplies the remainder. J is TRBJ1-3 and V is TRBV6-2 or TRBV6-3; 7 bases align to TRBD1. Unmatched junction bases numbered 7, after V lost 10 bases and J lost 1 base. Germline CDR1 and CDR2: MNHEY and SVGEGT. The CDR3 is made up of 14 amino acids. CDR3 protein: CATDDRASGNTIYF. The covered CDR3 bases are TGTGCCACCGATGACAGGGCGTCTGGAAACACC.

Concerning this clone: Read data end 3 residues before the CDR3 end; the end is taken from the germline J gene. The chain joins TRBV20-1 to TRBJ1-1; 12 bases map to TRBD1. This CDR3 contains 16 residues. The germline V gene has CDR1 DFQATT and CDR2 SNEGSKA (reference sequence). V lost 1 base, J lost 3 bases, and 6 bases stayed unmatched. The CDR3 bases that were read are TGCAGTGCTAGAGTTAAGGGGACAGGGGGCCACACTGAA. It is translated as CSARVKGTGGHTE. The whole CDR3 reads CSARVKGTGGHTEAFF.

Of note for this clone: The read finishes 3 residues shy of the CDR3 end, and the germline J gene is used to complete it. This chain links TRBV28 with TRBJ1-2; 8 bases line up with TRBD1. Germline CDR1 reads MDHEN; CDR2 reads SYDVKM. The CDR3 totals 16 residues. With 6 bases clipped from V and 3 bases from J, the junction kept 12 bases outside the gene matches. The CDR3 region is CASSLTWTGKDYGYTF. The part of the CDR3 DNA that was read is TGTGCCAGCAGCTTAACTTGGACAGGGAAGGACTATGGC.

Of note for this clone: The CDR3 goes on 3 residues after the read ends, and that part is filled in from the germline J gene. The chain joins TRBV30 to TRBJ1-2; 9 bases map to TRBD1. Germline trimming cut 5 bases from V and 5 bases from J; bases unmatched to any gene: 9. The CDR3 sequence is 14 residues long. Germline assignment: CDR1 GTSNPN and CDR2 SVGIG (reference sequence). CDR3 region: CAWAEGTGLYGYTF. The CDR3 DNA, read in part, is TGTGCCTGGGCAGAAGGGACAGGGCTTTATGGC.

As to this clone: Germline and junction disagree at one end, which may indicate a read error. The sequence runs out 3 residues before the end of the CDR3; the remainder is reconstructed from the germline J gene. The V gene is TRBV7-2, the J gene TRBJ2-7; 10 bases are shared with TRBD2. CDR3 length: 15 amino acids. Germline assignment: CDR1 SGHTA and CDR2 FQGNSA. CDR3 bases read: TGTGCCAGCACCTTAAGCGGGAGGGCTTCCTACGAG. Its protein product is CASTLSGRASYE. The CDR3 in full is CASTLSGRASYEQYF.

As regards this clone: The read stops 3 residues short of the end of the CDR3; the missing end is completed from the germline J gene. The V call is TRBV7-9, the J call TRBJ2-1, with D perhaps TRBD1 (5 bases). V dropped 1 base and J dropped 9 bases, with 10 bases sitting between them. CDR1 and CDR2 (germline): SEHNR, FQNEAQ (reference sequence). This CDR3 spans 13 amino acids. Incomplete CDR3 DNA: TGTGCCAGCAGCTTAGATGGGGCCCCTGAG. Protein product: CASSLDGAPE. The CDR3 reads in full as CASSLDGAPEQFF. Based on the CDR3 plus reference TRBV7-9 and TRBJ2-1, the full variable domain is DTGVSQNPRHKITKRGQNVTFRCDPISEHNRLYWYRQTLGQGPEFLTYFQNEAQLEKSRLLSDRFSAERPKGSFSTLEIQRTEQGDSAMYLCASSLDGAPEQFFGPGTRLTVL.

In regard to this clone: The sequenced fragment ends 3 residues before the CDR3 boundary, so the rest is inferred from the germline J gene. The genes are TRBV5-4 and TRBJ2-1; TRBD2 aligns across 9 bases. CDR1 is SGHNT, CDR2 YYREEE, per germline (reference sequence). There are 15 residues in the CDR3. With V trimmed by 2 bases and J by 9 bases, 9 bases remained unmatched. The sequenced part of the CDR3 DNA is TGTGCCAGCAGCTTTGCGGGGGGGCAGCGGAGTGAG. Protein: CASSFAGGQRSE. The full CDR3 sequence reads CASSFAGGQRSEQFF.